Listed below are T cell receptor beta chains from one sample, sequenced in a study of CD8 T cells in Susac syndrome. Using its own MiXCR run on the immunoSEQ multiplex PCR reads, TCRdb lists one record per CDR3 protein. In the table there are about 130,000 distinct CDR3 sequences, just over 90% of which are singletons. Input material: CD8+ T cells from PBMCs. Receptor source: a human donor with multiple sclerosis. Each CDR3 is given with its conserved first and last residue. A D gene is named only where the DNA matches it firmly. The size field is filled for only some rows; it gives once, few, many or a size class.

J gene	D gene	clone size	V gene	CDR3 protein	CDR3 DNA
TRBJ2-1	.	once	TRBV5-6	CASSFAGSGEQFF	TGTGCCAGCAGCTTCGCCGGGAGTGGTGAGCAGTTCTTC
TRBJ2-7	.	.	TRBV7-2	CASSLVEGGHYEQYF	TGTGCCAGCAGCTTAGTGGAGGGGGGACACTACGAGCAGTACTTC
TRBJ2-5	TRBD2	.	TRBV9	CASSPGLAGSGETQYF	TGTGCCAGCAGCCCGGGACTAGCGGGATCCGGGGAGACCCAGTACTTC
TRBJ2-5	.	.	TRBV19	CASSLGNRGETQYF	TGTGCCAGTAGTCTTGGAAACAGAGGGGAGACCCAGTACTTC
TRBJ2-3	TRBD2	few	TRBV9	CASSVSGLAGGLGGDTQYF	TGTGCCAGCAGCGTATCAGGACTAGCGGGAGGTTTGGGGGGGGATACGCAGTATTTT
TRBJ2-1	TRBD2	once	TRBV12-3/TRBV12-4	CASRLAGLNNEQFF	TGTGCCAGCAGGCTAGCGGGGCTGAACAATGAGCAGTTCTTC
TRBJ1-1	.	.	TRBV3-1	CASSTGTITTKAFF	TGTGCCAGCTCTACCGGGACGATTACCACTAAAGCTTTCTTT
TRBJ1-1	.	.	TRBV27	CASSSPGYTEAFF	TGTGCCAGCAGTAGTCCGGGTTACACTGAAGCTTTCTTT
TRBJ1-2	.	once	TRBV12-3/TRBV12-4	CASSLSGPGQYGYTF	TGTGCCAGCAGTTTAAGCGGACCCGGACAGTATGGCTACACCTTC
TRBJ2-5	.	.	TRBV7-9	CASSQRGAQETQYF	TGTGCCAGCAGCCAACGGGGGGCCCAAGAGACCCAGTACTTC
TRBJ1-1	.	.	TRBV15	CATSRDLNTEAFF	TGTGCCACCAGCAGAGACCTTAACACTGAAGCTTTCTTT
TRBJ2-1	.	few	TRBV13	CASSLEGDTYNEQFF	TGTGCCAGCAGCTTAGAGGGGGACACCTACAATGAGCAGTTCTTC
TRBJ2-1	.	.	TRBV29-1	CSVPSGGPRGYEQFF	TGCAGCGTTCCCTCCGGGGGCCCTCGTGGATATGAGCAGTTCTTC
TRBJ2-3	TRBD1	.	TRBV28	CASSSGTGVNTQYF	TGTGCCAGCAGCTCGGGGACAGGGGTAAATACGCAGTATTTT
TRBJ1-2	.	.	TRBV24-1	CATSDYTSYTF	TGTGCCACCAGTGACTACACAAGCTACACCTTC
TRBJ1-1	.	.	TRBV20-1	CSARDPEGDTEAFF	TGCAGTGCTAGAGATCCGGAGGGCGACACTGAAGCTTTCTTT
TRBJ1-2	.	.	TRBV24-1	CATSARGLNYGYTF	TGTGCCACCAGCGCGAGAGGTCTTAACTATGGCTACACCTTC
TRBJ2-1	.	.	TRBV14	CASSPSVGALFYEQFF	TGTGCCAGCAGCCCTAGTGTGGGGGCCTTGTTTTATGAGCAGTTCTTC
TRBJ2-2	.	.	TRBV19	CASSMGSAGELFF	TGTGCCAGTAGTATGGGCAGCGCCGGGGAGCTGTTTTTT
TRBJ2-5	TRBD1	.	TRBV7-7	CASSARTGGLETQYF	TGTGCTAGCAGCGCACGGACAGGGGGTTTGGAGACCCAGTACTTC
TRBJ2-5	.	few	TRBV7-2	CASSPGTVQETQYF	TGTGCCAGCAGCCCCGGGACGGTTCAAGAGACCCAGTACTTC
TRBJ2-2	.	once	TRBV7-8	CASSRQRAPALTGELFF	TGTGCCAGCAGCCGACAAAGAGCGCCGGCTCTCACCGGGGAGCTGTTTTTT
TRBJ1-1	TRBD1	.	TRBV20-1	CSARPDRGPNTEAFF	TGCAGTGCTAGGCCGGACAGGGGACCCAACACTGAAGCTTTCTTT
TRBJ1-2	TRBD1	.	TRBV12-3/TRBV12-4	CASSPRTGQPMGHYGYTF	TGTGCCAGCAGCCCCAGAACGGGACAGCCAATGGGCCACTATGGCTACACCTTC
TRBJ2-1	TRBD2	.	TRBV2	CASKGLAGYNEQFF	TGTGCCAGCAAGGGTCTAGCGGGATACAATGAGCAGTTCTTC
TRBJ2-5	.	.	TRBV7-9	CASSHNPRETQYF	TGTGCCAGCAGCCATAACCCTCGGGAGACCCAGTACTTC
TRBJ2-7	TRBD2	once	TRBV4-1	CASSQQLAGGSYEQYF	TGCGCCAGCAGCCAACAACTAGCGGGCGGCTCCTACGAGCAGTACTTC
TRBJ2-1	TRBD1	.	TRBV24-1	CATSDFPTGTEYNEQFF	TGTGCCACCAGTGATTTCCCCACCGGGACAGAGTACAATGAGCAGTTCTTC
TRBJ2-4	.	.	TRBV25-1	CASSDGQGVGIQYF	TGTGCCAGCAGTGATGGTCAGGGTGTTGGCATTCAGTACTTC
TRBJ1-1	.	.	TRBV5-1	CASSPGGDAFF	TGCGCCAGCAGCCCGGGGGGGGATGCTTTCTTT
TRBJ2-7	TRBD2	.	TRBV4-1	CASSQDERGYEQYF	TGCGCCAGCAGCCAAGATGAGCGGGGTTACGAGCAGTACTTC
TRBJ2-4	.	.	TRBV11-2	CASRGEGAKNIQYF	TGTGCCAGCAGGGGAGAGGGGGCCAAAAACATTCAGTACTTC
TRBJ2-3	TRBD1	.	TRBV9	CASSATYRGDTQYF	TGTGCCAGCAGCGCAACTTACAGGGGGGATACGCAGTATTTT
TRBJ2-4	.	few	TRBV5-1	CASSGSKNIQYF	TGCGCCAGCAGCGGCAGCAAAAACATTCAGTACTTC
TRBJ2-1	TRBD2	.	TRBV5-4	CASSPRTSSLDEQFF	TGTGCCAGCAGCCCTCGGACTAGCTCCCTCGATGAGCAGTTCTTC
TRBJ2-3	.	.	TRBV12-3/TRBV12-4	CASSFAGYTDTQYF	TGTGCCAGCAGTTTCGCAGGGTACACAGATACGCAGTATTTT
TRBJ2-1	TRBD2	.	TRBV7-2	CASSPTSGMYNEQFF	TGTGCCAGCAGCCCGACTAGCGGGATGTACAATGAGCAGTTCTTC
TRBJ2-7	TRBD2	.	TRBV28	CASSSGWRGGVYEQYF	TGTGCCAGCAGTTCGGGGTGGCGGGGGGGAGTCTACGAGCAGTACTTC
TRBJ2-1	.	.	TRBV30	CAWSLAGASSYNEQFF	TGTGCCTGGAGCCTCGCGGGGGCGAGCTCCTACAATGAGCAGTTCTTC
TRBJ2-3	.	.	TRBV6-5	CASSPRREWADTQYF	TGTGCCAGCAGCCCCCGGAGGGAGTGGGCAGATACGCAGTATTTT
TRBJ2-7	.	.	TRBV6-1	CASSEGRGPYEQYF	TGTGCCAGCAGTGAAGGTCGGGGACCCTACGAGCAGTACTTC
TRBJ1-1	.	.	TRBV29-1	CSVEGGGSNTEAFF	TGCAGCGTTGAAGGTGGCGGTTCGAACACTGAAGCTTTCTTT
TRBJ2-1	.	.	TRBV6-1	CASSPGLSYNEQFF	TGTGCCAGCAGCCCTGGACTCTCCTACAATGAGCAGTTCTTC
TRBJ1-1	.	.	TRBV6-6	CASSTGGQAFF	TGTGCCAGCAGCACGGGTGGGCAGGCTTTCTTT
TRBJ2-5	TRBD2	.	TRBV4-2	CASSPVGASGSETQYF	TGTGCCAGCAGCCCAGTGGGGGCTAGCGGGAGTGAGACCCAGTACTTC